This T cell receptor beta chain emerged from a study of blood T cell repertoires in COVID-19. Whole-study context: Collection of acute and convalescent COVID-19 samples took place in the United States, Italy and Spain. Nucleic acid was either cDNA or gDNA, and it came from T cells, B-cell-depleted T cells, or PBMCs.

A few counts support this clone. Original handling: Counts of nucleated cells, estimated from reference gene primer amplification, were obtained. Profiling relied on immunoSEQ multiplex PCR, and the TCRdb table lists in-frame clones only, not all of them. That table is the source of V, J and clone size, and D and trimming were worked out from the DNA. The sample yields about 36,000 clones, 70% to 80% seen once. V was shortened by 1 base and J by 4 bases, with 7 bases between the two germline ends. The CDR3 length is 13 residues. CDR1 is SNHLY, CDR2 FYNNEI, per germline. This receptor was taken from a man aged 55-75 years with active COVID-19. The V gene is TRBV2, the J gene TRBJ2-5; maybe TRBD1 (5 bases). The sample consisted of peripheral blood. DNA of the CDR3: TGTGCCAGCAGTGAAGAAAGGGGAGAGACCCAGTACTTC. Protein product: CASSEERGETQYF.